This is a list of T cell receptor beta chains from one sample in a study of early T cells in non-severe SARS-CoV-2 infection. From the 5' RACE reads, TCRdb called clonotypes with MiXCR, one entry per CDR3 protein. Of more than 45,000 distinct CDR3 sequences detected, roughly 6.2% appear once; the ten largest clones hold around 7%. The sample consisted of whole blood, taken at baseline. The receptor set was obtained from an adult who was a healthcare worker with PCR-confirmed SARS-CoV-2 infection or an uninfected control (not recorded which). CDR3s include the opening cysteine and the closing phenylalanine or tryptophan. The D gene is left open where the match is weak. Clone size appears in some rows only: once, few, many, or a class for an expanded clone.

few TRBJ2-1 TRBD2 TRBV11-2 CASSLGLAVNEQFF TGTGCCAGCAGCTTAGGGCTAGCGGTCAATGAGCAGTTCTTC
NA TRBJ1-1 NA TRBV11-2 CASTHYGGVNTEAFF TGTGCCAGCACCCATTATGGGGGGGTGAACACTGAAGCTTTCTTT
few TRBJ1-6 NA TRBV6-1 CASSEQGNSPLHF TGTGCCAGCAGTGAACAGGGAAATTCACCCCTCCACTTT
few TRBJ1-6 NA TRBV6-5 CASSYSNAGFDSPLHF TGTGCCAGCAGTTACTCAAACGCAGGGTTTGATTCACCCCTCCACTTT
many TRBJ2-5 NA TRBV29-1 CSVVGSRGETQYF TGCAGCGTTGTTGGCAGCAGGGGAGAGACCCAGTACTTC
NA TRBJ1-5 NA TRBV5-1 CASSLTGTEHYSNQPQHF TGCGCCAGCAGCTTGACCGGGACTGAACATTATAGCAATCAGCCCCAGCATTTT
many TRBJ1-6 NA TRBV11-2 CASSQGRTVQNSPLHF TGTGCCAGCAGCCAGGGTCGGACAGTGCAAAATTCACCCCTCCACTTT
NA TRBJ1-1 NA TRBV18 CASSPSGGETLKLFF TGTGCCAGCTCACCAAGTGGTGGGGAAACACTGAAGCTTTTCTTT
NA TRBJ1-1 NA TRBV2 CASSESTLGTEAFF TGTGCCAGCAGTGAATCAACACTGGGCACTGAAGCTTTCTTT
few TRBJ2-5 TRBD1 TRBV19 CASSRRPGTGGMETQYF TGTGCCAGTAGTCGACGCCCCGGGACAGGGGGGATGGAGACCCAGTACTTC
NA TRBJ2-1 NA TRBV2 CASSFTRGEQFF TGTGCCAGCTCTTTCACCAGGGGTGAGCAGTTCTTC
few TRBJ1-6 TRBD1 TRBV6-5 CASSRVADRGASSYNSPLHF TGTGCCAGCAGTCGAGTCGCCGACAGGGGAGCTAGCTCCTATAATTCACCCCTCCACTTT
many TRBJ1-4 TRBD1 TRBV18 CASSPPGQGIKLFF TGTGCCAGCTCACCACCGGGACAGGGGATAAAACTGTTTTTT
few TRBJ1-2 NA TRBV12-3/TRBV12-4 CASSLSAGQANYGYTF TGTGCCAGCAGTTTAAGCGCAGGGCAGGCGAACTATGGCTACACCTTC